Below, 20 T cell receptor beta chains from the same sample are listed, as sequenced in a study of blood T cell repertoires in COVID-19. TCRdb's copy holds only in-frame clones and misses some; the assay was immunoSEQ multiplex PCR. Found here are approximately 54,000 clones, around nine tenths of them singletons; the top ten hold just under 8.5%. The sample was peripheral blood. The source of these receptors is a woman aged 40 to 50 with active COVID-19.

J is TRBJ1-5 and V is TRBV6-5, with a possible D match to TRBD1 (5 bases). Trimming took 8 bases from V and 7 from J, leaving 12 bases between them. Looked up from germline, CDR1 is MNHEY and CDR2 is SVGAGI. This CDR3 contains 12 residues. Here the CDR3 reads CASGQGGQPQHF. The CDR3 region has the DNA TGTGCCAGCGGGCAGGGAGGCCAGCCCCAGCATTTT.

CDR3: CASVPGSATNEKLFF. In DNA form, the CDR3 reads TGCGCCAGCGTACCCGGGAGTGCAACTAATGAAAAACTGTTTTTT. V and J are TRBV5-1 and TRBJ1-4; D gene uncertain. The CDR3 sequence is 15 residues long. V lost 7 bases and J 0 bases, leaving 13 bases between the germline ends. The V gene's germline CDR1 is SGHRS and CDR2 YFSETQ. Looking up the rest from reference TRBV5-1 and TRBJ1-4 gives the full variable domain: KAGVTQTPRYLIKTRGQQVTLSCSPISGHRSVSWYQQTPGQGLQFLFEYFSETQRNKGNFPGRFSGRQFSNSRSEMNVSTLELGDSALYLCASVPGSATNEKLFFGSGTQLSVL.

The chain is built from TRBV29-1 and TRBJ1-1; D possibly corresponds to TRBD1 (5 bases). Trimming stripped 1 base from V and 1 base from J, with 13 bases between. Germline values: CDR1 SQVTM, CDR2 ANQGSEA. The CDR3 is made up of 15 amino acids. The CDR3 bases are TGCAGCGTTGAAGGGCGGTTCGGGGGGAACACTGAAGCTTTCTTT. Its translation: CSVEGRFGGNTEAFF. Full variable domain (outside the CDR3, taken from reference TRBV29-1 and TRBJ1-1): SAVISQKPSRDICQRGTSLTIQCQVDSQVTMMFWYRQQPGQSLTLIATANQGSEATYESGFVIDKFPISRPNLTFSTLTVSNMSPEDSSIYLCSVEGRFGGNTEAFFGQGTRLTVV.

In nucleotides, the CDR3 is TGCGCCAGCAGCCCTGGGTGGTGGGGCAGCAATCAGCCCCAGCATTTT. This encodes CASSPGWWGSNQPQHF. The rearrangement links TRBV4-1 to TRBJ1-5; a possible D gene is TRBD1 (5 bases). The germline V and J ends were trimmed by 4 bases and 1 base, with 14 bases remaining between them. Per germline, CDR1 MGHRA and CDR2 YSYEKL. This CDR3 has 16 residues.

Only one count was recorded for this clone. The chain uses TRBV7-2 and TRBJ1-6; D is ambiguous. V lost 2 bases and J lost 7, with 15 bases in between. From germline, CDR1 is SGHTA and CDR2 FQGNSA. The length of the CDR3 is 16 residues. The CDR3 sequence is CASSLFYREYNSPLHF. The CDR3 DNA sequence: TGTGCCAGCAGCTTATTTTACCGGGAGTACAATTCACCCCTCCACTTT.

The chain couples TRBV7-9 to TRBJ2-5; TRBD2 agrees at 8 bases. The V gene end was trimmed by 5 bases and the J gene end by 4 bases; junction bases not matched to a gene: 9. CDR1 is SEHNR, CDR2 FQNEAQ, per germline (reference sequence). The length of the CDR3 is 15 residues. CDR3 sequence: CASSRGGLTGETQYF. CDR3 sequence (DNA): TGTGCCAGCAGCCGGGGGGGGCTTACGGGAGAGACCCAGTACTTC.

Details on this clone: At one end, the junction sequence differs from germline, possibly due to a read error. V and J are TRBV3-1 (or the pseudogene TRBV3-2) and TRBJ2-5; D gene uncertain. The CDR3 runs 12 residues. Per the germline V gene, CDR1 is LGHDT and CDR2 is YNNKEL (reference sequence). CDR3 amino acids: CASGQVVETQYF. DNA of the CDR3: TGTGCCAGCGGCCAAGTCGTGGAGACCCAGTACTTC.

The chain recombines TRBV6-2 or TRBV6-3 with TRBJ1-1, with unresolved D. Between the trimmed V and J ends, which lost 2 bases and 4 bases, there was a span of 8 bases. In germline, CDR1 is MNHEY, CDR2 SVGEGT. This CDR3 has 13 residues. The CDR3 protein is CASSYGESTEAFF. Written as DNA, the CDR3 is TGTGCCAGCAGTTACGGGGAGTCCACTGAAGCTTTCTTT.

CDR3 in DNA: TGTGCCAGCAGCTTAGGGGTTAAGTCTAGCGGGGCCTACAATGAGCAGTTCTTC. Protein sequence: CASSLGVKSSGAYNEQFF. The V gene is TRBV7-8, the J gene TRBJ2-1; 9 positions match TRBD2. CDR1 and CDR2 (germline): SGHVS, FQNEAQ. CDR3 length equals 18 residues. V lost 1 base to trimming and J lost 2 bases; unmatched junction nucleotides: 9.

This chain uses TRBV19 with TRBJ2-1; a weak D match, TRBD2 (7 bases). The ends were cut back, 5 bases at V and 6 bases at J, with 20 bases in the middle. CDR3 size: 16 residues. Germline V gene lookup returns CDR1 LNHDA and CDR2 SQIVND (reference sequence). CDR3 nucleotide sequence: TGTGCCAGTAGTGCCTACTTGGGGGGGCCTCGCAATGAGCAGTTCTTC. Its translation is CASSAYLGGPRNEQFF.

V gene TRBV19 combines with J gene TRBJ1-5; the D gene is possibly TRBD1 (5 bases). Germline CDR1 is LNHDA and CDR2 is SQIVND (reference sequence). The CDR3 has 14 amino acids. Trimming shortened V by 1 base and J by 6 bases, and 10 bases separated the two germline ends. The CDR3 DNA reads TGTGCCAGTAGTATAGGAAGAAGGGGTCAGCCCCAGCATTTT. This gives the protein CASSIGRRGQPQHF.

This rearrangement joins TRBV19 to TRBJ1-1; the match to TRBD1 covers 8 bases. The CDR3 has 16 amino acids. CDR1 and CDR2 (germline): LNHDA, SQIVND (reference sequence). V lost 3 bases and J lost 8; bases outside the gene matches: 14. CDR3 in DNA: TGTGCCAGTAGTATCGGTTTGACAGGGGTGATGGAGGAAGCTTTCTTT. It is translated as CASSIGLTGVMEEAFF.

This sequence joins TRBV2 and TRBJ1-1; 7 bases align to TRBD1. Germline V gives CDR1 SNHLY, CDR2 FYNNEI. V shed 5 bases and J 7 bases; nucleotides not matched to a gene: 7. The CDR3 contains 13 residues. CDR3 nucleotide sequence: TGTGCCAGCAGTCCCGGGAGGGGGCTTGAAGCTTTCTTT. Protein sequence: CASSPGRGLEAFF.

The V gene is TRBV7-9, the J gene TRBJ2-7; 8 bases are a match to TRBD1. V lost 1 base to trimming and J lost 4 bases; unmatched junction nucleotides: 12. Per the germline V gene, CDR1 is SEHNR and CDR2 is FQNEAQ (reference sequence). CDR3 length: 17 residues. CDR3 bases: TGTGCCAGCAGCTTAGGAGGAGGGCCCGGACAGGGTTACGAGCAGTACTTC. Translated: CASSLGGGPGQGYEQYF. Full variable domain (rest looked up from reference TRBV7-9 and TRBJ2-7): DTGVSQNPRHKITKRGQNVTFRCDPISEHNRLYWYRQTLGQGPEFLTYFQNEAQLEKSRLLSDRFSAERPKGSFSTLEIQRTEQGDSAMYLCASSLGGGPGQGYEQYFGPGTRLTVT.

V and J are TRBV7-9 and TRBJ2-3; 9 bases agree with TRBD2. CDR3 size: 18 residues. The V and J ends lost 3 bases and 0 bases, in that order; junction bases with no gene match: 10. Germline CDR1 SEHNR, CDR2 FQNEAQ (reference sequence). DNA of the CDR3: TGTGCCAGCAGCTTTAAGGCTAGCGGGGTCTCAAGCACAGATACGCAGTATTTT. It encodes CASSFKASGVSSTDTQYF. Drawing the rest from reference TRBV7-9 and TRBJ2-3, the complete variable domain is DTGVSQNPRHKITKRGQNVTFRCDPISEHNRLYWYRQTLGQGPEFLTYFQNEAQLEKSRLLSDRFSAERPKGSFSTLEIQRTEQGDSAMYLCASSFKASGVSSTDTQYFGPGTRLTVL.

The chain links TRBV5-1 to TRBJ2-7, with D tentatively TRBD1 (6 bases). The germline CDR1 and CDR2 sequences are SGHRS and YFSETQ. V was pared by 1 base and J by 1 base, with 12 bases between. The CDR3 totals 15 residues. Written as DNA, the CDR3 is TGCGCCAGCAGCTTGTCCCTGACAGGTTCCTACGAGCAGTACTTC. Its translation: CASSLSLTGSYEQYF.

The chain is built from TRBV19 and TRBJ1-6; 7 bases line up with TRBD1. The germline CDR1 and CDR2 sequences are LNHDA and SQIVND (reference sequence). This CDR3 region has 15 residues. V was pared by 6 bases and J by 7 bases, with 9 bases of the junction left unmatched. CDR3 region: CASSDPTGINSPLHF. The CDR3 nucleotides are TGTGCCAGTAGCGATCCGACAGGGATAAATTCACCCCTCCACTTT.

The chain combines TRBV5-1 with TRBJ1-3; weak D call: TRBD1 (5 bases). The CDR3 is made up of 16 amino acids. Trimming stripped 0 bases from V and 3 bases from J, with 13 bases between. Per germline, CDR1 SGHRS and CDR2 YFSETQ. CDR3 in amino acids: CASSLEGAPGGNTIYF. Written as DNA, the CDR3 is TGCGCCAGCAGCTTGGAAGGGGCACCGGGTGGAAACACCATATATTTT.

This sequence joins TRBV6-1 and TRBJ1-5, with D perhaps matching TRBD1 (5 bases). The CDR3 runs to 15 residues. The V and J ends lost 3 bases and 6 bases respectively, with 15 bases between them. The V gene's germline CDR1 is MNHNS and CDR2 SASEGT. The CDR3: CASSDGGFDGQPQHF. CDR3 nucleotide sequence: TGTGCCAGCAGTGATGGGGGGTTTGATGGTCAGCCCCAGCATTTT.

The V gene is TRBV27, the J gene TRBJ1-1; no clear D. The length of the CDR3 is 11 residues. The germline V gene encodes CDR1 MNHEY and CDR2 SMNVEV (reference sequence). V was trimmed by 8 bases and J by 8 bases, leaving 12 bases between them. The CDR3 spells CASVVGAEAFF. CDR3 in DNA: TGTGCCAGCGTCGTGGGAGCCGAAGCTTTCTTT.